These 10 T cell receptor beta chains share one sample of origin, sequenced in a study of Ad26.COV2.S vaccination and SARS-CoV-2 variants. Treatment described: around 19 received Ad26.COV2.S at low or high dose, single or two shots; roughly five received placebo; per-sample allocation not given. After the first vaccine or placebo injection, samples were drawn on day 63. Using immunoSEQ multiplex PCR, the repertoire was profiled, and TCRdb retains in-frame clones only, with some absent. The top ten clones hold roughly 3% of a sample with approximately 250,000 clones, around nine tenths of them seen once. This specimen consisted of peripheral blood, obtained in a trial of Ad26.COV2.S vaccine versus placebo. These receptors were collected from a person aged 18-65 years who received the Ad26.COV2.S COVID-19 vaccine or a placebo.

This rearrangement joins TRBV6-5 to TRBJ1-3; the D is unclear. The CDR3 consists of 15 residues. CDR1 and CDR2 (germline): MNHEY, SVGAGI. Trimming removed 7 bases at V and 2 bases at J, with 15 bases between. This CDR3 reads CASNPLRSAGNTIYF. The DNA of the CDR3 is TGTGCCAGCAACCCACTCCGGTCGGCTGGAAACACCATATATTTT.

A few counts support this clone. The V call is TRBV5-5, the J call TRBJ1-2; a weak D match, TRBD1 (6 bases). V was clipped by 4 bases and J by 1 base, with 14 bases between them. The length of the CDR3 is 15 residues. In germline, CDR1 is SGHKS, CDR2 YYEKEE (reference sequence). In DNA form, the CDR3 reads TGTGCCAGCAGCACGAACGGGGGGCTTAACTATGGCTACACCTTC. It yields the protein CASSTNGGLNYGYTF.

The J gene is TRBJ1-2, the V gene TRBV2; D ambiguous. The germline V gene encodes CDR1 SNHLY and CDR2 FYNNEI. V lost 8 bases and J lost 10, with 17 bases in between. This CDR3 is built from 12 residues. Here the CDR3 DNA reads TGTGCCAGCGGTATCTTATCAGGAGTCTACACCTTC. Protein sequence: CASGILSGVYTF.

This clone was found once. In DNA form, the CDR3 reads TGTGCCAGCAGCTATCCGCCGGGACTAGCGGAACTAGCCAAAAACATTCAGTACTTC. The encoded protein is CASSYPPGLAELAKNIQYF. J is TRBJ2-4 and V is TRBV5-4, with 11 bases lining up with TRBD2. Germline CDR1 reads SGHNT; CDR2 reads YYREEE (reference sequence). V dropped 3 bases and J dropped 0; count of bases not matched to a gene: 11. This CDR3 comprises 19 residues. Combining the CDR3 with reference TRBV5-4 and TRBJ2-4 gives the whole variable domain ETGVTQSPTHLIKTRGQQVTLRCSSQSGHNTVSWYQQALGQGPQFIFQYYREEENGRGNFPPRFSGLQFPNYSSELNVNALELDDSALYLCASSYPPGLAELAKNIQYFGAGTRLSVL.

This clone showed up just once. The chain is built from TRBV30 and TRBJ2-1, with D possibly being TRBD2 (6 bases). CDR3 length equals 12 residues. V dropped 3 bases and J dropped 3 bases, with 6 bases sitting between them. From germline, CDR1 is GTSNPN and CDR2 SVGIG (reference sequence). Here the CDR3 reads CAWSGGYNEQFF. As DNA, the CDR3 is TGTGCCTGGAGCGGGGGCTACAATGAGCAGTTCTTC. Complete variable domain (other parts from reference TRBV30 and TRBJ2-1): SQTIHQWPATLVQPVGSPLSLECTVEGTSNPNLYWYRQAAGRGLQLLFYSVGIGQISSEVPQNLSASRPQDRQFILSSKKLLLSDSGFYLCAWSGGYNEQFFGPGTRLTVL.

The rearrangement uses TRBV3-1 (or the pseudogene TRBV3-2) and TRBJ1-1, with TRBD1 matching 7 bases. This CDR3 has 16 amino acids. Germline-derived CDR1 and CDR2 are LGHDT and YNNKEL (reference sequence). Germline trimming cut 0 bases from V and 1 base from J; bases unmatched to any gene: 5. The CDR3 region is CASSQDWRTGNTEAFF. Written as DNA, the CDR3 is TGTGCCAGCAGCCAAGATTGGAGGACAGGGAACACTGAAGCTTTCTTT.

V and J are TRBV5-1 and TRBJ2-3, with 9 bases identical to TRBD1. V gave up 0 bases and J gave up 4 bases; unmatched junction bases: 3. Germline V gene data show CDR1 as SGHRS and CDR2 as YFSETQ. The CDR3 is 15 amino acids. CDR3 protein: CASSLGGQGSDTQYF. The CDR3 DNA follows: TGCGCCAGCAGCTTGGGGGGACAGGGTTCAGATACGCAGTATTTT.

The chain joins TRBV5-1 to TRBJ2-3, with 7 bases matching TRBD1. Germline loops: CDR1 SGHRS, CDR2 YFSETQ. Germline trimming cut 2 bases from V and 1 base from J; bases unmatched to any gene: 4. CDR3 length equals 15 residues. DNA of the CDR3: TGCGCCAGCAGCTTCAGGCAGGGGGGCACAGATACGCAGTATTTT. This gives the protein CASSFRQGGTDTQYF.

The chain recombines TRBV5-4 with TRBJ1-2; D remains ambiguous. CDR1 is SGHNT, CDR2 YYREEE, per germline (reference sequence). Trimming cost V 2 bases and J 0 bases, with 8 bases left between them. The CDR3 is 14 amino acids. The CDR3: CASSFVGTNYGYTF. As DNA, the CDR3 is TGTGCCAGCAGCTTCGTAGGGACTAACTATGGCTACACCTTC. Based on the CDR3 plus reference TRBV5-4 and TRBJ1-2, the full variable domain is ETGVTQSPTHLIKTRGQQVTLRCSSQSGHNTVSWYQQALGQGPQFIFQYYREEENGRGNFPPRFSGLQFPNYSSELNVNALELDDSALYLCASSFVGTNYGYTFGSGTRLTVV.

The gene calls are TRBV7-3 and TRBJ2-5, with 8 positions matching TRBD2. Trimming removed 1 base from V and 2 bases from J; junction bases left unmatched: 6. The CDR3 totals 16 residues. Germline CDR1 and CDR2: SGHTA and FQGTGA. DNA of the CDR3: TGTGCCAGCAGCTTAAGGGCTAGCGGGTCACAAGAGACCCAGTACTTC. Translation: CASSLRASGSQETQYF.